The 29 T cell receptor beta chains given below trace back to one sample, sequenced in a study of metastatic and nonmetastatic thyroid tumors. No treatment had been given to any patient before thyroid surgery. With MiXCR, TCRdb reprocessed the PCR reads. This sample has about 26,000 clones, with under 15% found just once. Sequencing used blood. These TCRs come from a female donor with papillary thyroid cancer or a benign thyroid nodule (not recorded which). Some clones in this sample may be carry-over from other donors' samples.

The rearrangement links TRBV6-1 to TRBJ1-6; no clear D. CDR3 length equals 16 residues. Germline V gene data show CDR1 as MNHNS and CDR2 as SASEGT. V was cut by 4 bases and J by 7 bases, with 17 bases left in between. CDR3 coding DNA: TGTGCCAGCAGTGCTCTAGACATACGGAGGAATTCACCCCTCCACTTT. It is translated as CASSALDIRRNSPLHF.

This clone was detected ten times or more. The chain combines TRBV9 with TRBJ1-3; D gene ambiguous. V was clipped by 0 bases and J by 2 bases, with 9 bases between them. The germline CDR1 and CDR2 sequences are SGDLS and YYNGEE. CDR3 size: 15 residues. CDR3: CASSVGGGTGNTIYF. CDR3 bases: TGTGCCAGCAGCGTAGGTGGAGGGACTGGAAACACCATATATTTT.

In its sample, this clone was seen many times. J is TRBJ2-7 and V is TRBV7-9, with 9 positions matching TRBD1. Germline CDR1 and CDR2: SEHNR and FQNEAQ (reference sequence). The CDR3 contains 16 residues. V dropped 6 bases and J dropped 0; count of bases not matched to a gene: 9. CDR3 sequence reads: CASRSTGTGSSYEQYF. For the CDR3, the DNA is TGTGCCAGCAGATCAACCGGGACAGGGAGCTCCTACGAGCAGTACTTC.

V and J are TRBV27 and TRBJ1-6; possible D gene TRBD1, 6 bases. In germline, CDR1 is MNHEY, CDR2 SMNVEV (reference sequence). Trimming stripped 7 bases from V and 10 bases from J, with 20 bases between. The CDR3 contains 15 residues. This CDR3 is CASKRGAVESSPLHF. CDR3 bases: TGTGCCAGCAAACGGGGGGCAGTCGAAAGCTCACCCCTCCACTTT.

This chain uses TRBV20-1 with TRBJ2-7; no clear D. CDR1 and CDR2 (germline): DFQATT, SNEGSKA (reference sequence). Trimming took 2 bases from V and 9 from J, leaving 11 bases between them. The CDR3 has 11 residues. CDR3: CSARTVLRQYV. CDR3 nucleotides: TGCAGTGCTAGAACAGTCCTAAGGCAGTACGTC.

About this clone: Compared with germline, one end of the junction differs, possibly owing to a read error. V and J are TRBV4-1 and TRBJ1-1; D possibly corresponds to TRBD1 (5 bases). The CDR3 has 16 amino acids. Per the germline V gene, CDR1 is MGHRA and CDR2 is YSYEKL. CDR3 bases: TGCGCCAGCAGCCACCCTGCGTCAGGGTGGGAGACTGAAGCTTTATTT. Translation: CASSHPASGWETEALF.

This clone was detected many times. The rearrangement joins TRBV14 to TRBJ2-3, with a possible D match to TRBD2 (6 bases). CDR3 length: 14 amino acids. Looked up from germline, CDR1 is SGHDN and CDR2 is FVKESK. Trimming took 4 bases from V and 5 from J, leaving 13 bases between them. This CDR3 is CASSRGLHRDTQYF. As DNA, the CDR3 is TGTGCCAGCAGCCGGGGACTCCATAGAGATACGCAGTATTTT.

By share, this clone ranks as medium-sized. The rearrangement uses TRBV6-1 and TRBJ1-1, with D tentatively TRBD1 (6 bases). The V gene lost 6 bases and the J gene lost 4 bases, with 12 bases spanning the gap. The CDR3 length is 13 residues. Germline CDR1 is MNHNS and CDR2 is SASEGT. As DNA, the CDR3 is TGTGCCAGCAGCCTAACAGGGCCCACTGAAGCTTTCTTT. Its translation is CASSLTGPTEAFF.

This clone occurred once. The gene calls are TRBV18 and TRBJ2-2; D perhaps matches TRBD2 (5 bases). From germline, CDR1 is KGHSH and CDR2 LQKENI. The V gene lost 2 bases and the J gene lost 0 bases, with 7 bases spanning the gap. The length of the CDR3 is 15 residues. Here the CDR3 DNA reads TGTGCCAGCTCACCATGGGGAGCGAACACCGGGGAGCTGTTTTTT. Its protein product is CASSPWGANTGELFF.

This clone was detected ten times or more. This chain joins TRBV19 and TRBJ1-2; 9 bases line up with TRBD1. This CDR3 region has 16 residues. The germline gives CDR1 LNHDA, CDR2 SQIVND (reference sequence). The trim removed 0 bases at V and 8 bases at J, leaving 10 bases unmatched. The CDR3 nucleotides read TGTGCCAGTAGTATAGATCCCCGGACAGGGGAAGAAGGCTACACCTTC. It codes for CASSIDPRTGEEGYTF.

The chain employs TRBV20-1 and TRBJ2-3, with D uncertain. The CDR3 consists of 15 residues. Trimming left V 3 bases short and J 0 bases short, with 13 bases between. CDR1 and CDR2 (germline): DFQATT, SNEGSKA (reference sequence). The CDR3 region is CSARLGPPSTDTQYF. The CDR3, as DNA: TGCAGTGCTAGGCTCGGTCCCCCTAGCACAGATACGCAGTATTTT.

This clone was recorded many times. The rearrangement links TRBV19 to TRBJ2-3, with unresolved D. This CDR3 has 13 residues. Germline V lookup: CDR1 LNHDA, CDR2 SQIVND (reference sequence). V gave up 4 bases and J gave up 2 bases, with 7 bases separating them. The CDR3 DNA reads TGTGCCAGTAGTAATGGGAACACAGATACGCAGTATTTT. It encodes CASSNGNTDTQYF.

This rearrangement joins TRBV12-3 or TRBV12-4 to TRBJ2-7; D is possibly TRBD2 (6 bases). V shed 6 bases and J shed 9 bases, with 21 bases lying between them. The CDR3 has 14 residues. The CDR3 DNA follows: TGTGCCAGCAGCTGTCTTGCGACGTCCGGGGGGCAGTACTTC. Amino acid sequence: CASSCLATSGGQYF.

This clone was seen only a few times. V usage is TRBV6-1 and J usage is TRBJ1-6, with 7 bases that match TRBD1. The V gene end was trimmed by 2 bases and the J gene end by 17 bases; junction bases not matched to a gene: 3. This CDR3 comprises 11 residues. Germline V lookup: CDR1 MNHNS, CDR2 SASEGT. The CDR3 region is CASSEMGQFHF. The CDR3 DNA reads as TGTGCCAGCAGTGAAATGGGACAGTTCCACTTT.

The J gene is TRBJ1-6, the V gene TRBV27; maybe TRBD1 (5 bases). The CDR3 totals 19 residues. Trimming stripped 9 bases from V and 2 bases from J, with 26 bases between. Germline V gene sequence: CDR1 MNHEY, CDR2 SMNVEV (reference sequence). The CDR3 is CASPGRGFMRPPYNSPLHF. The CDR3 region has the DNA TGTGCCAGTCCGGGACGGGGCTTTATGCGGCCCCCCTATAATTCACCCCTCCACTTT.

The sample holds many counts of this clone. V is TRBV14 and J is TRBJ2-1, with D tentatively TRBD1 (6 bases). V lost 3 bases and J 8 bases, leaving 26 bases between the germline ends. The CDR3 length is 18 residues. Germline CDR1 SGHDN, CDR2 FVKESK. CDR3 sequence reads: CASSQNAASGTLFDEQFF. CDR3 DNA: TGTGCCAGCAGCCAGAACGCGGCCTCGGGGACATTATTTGATGAGCAGTTCTTC.

As for this clone: The junction departs from germline at one end; a sequencing error may be responsible. The V and J genes are TRBV9 and TRBJ1-2; TRBD1 agrees at 8 bases. Germline values: CDR1 SGDLS, CDR2 YYNGEE. The CDR3 extends over 15 amino acids. The CDR3: CASSITGGLNYGCTF. The CDR3 region has the DNA TGTGCCAGCAGCATCACAGGGGGATTAAACTATGGCTGCACCTTC.

The sample holds many counts of this clone. The chain has TRBV4-1 and TRBJ1-2, with D possibly TRBD1 on 5 matching bases. CDR3 length equals 15 residues. The V end lost 1 base, the J end lost 8 bases, and 17 bases lay between the germline ends. The germline V gene encodes CDR1 MGHRA and CDR2 YSYEKL. DNA of the CDR3: TGCGCCAGCAGCCAAGGGTCCCGACAGTCTGAGGGCTACACCTTC. It yields the protein CASSQGSRQSEGYTF.

The chain couples TRBV20-1 to TRBJ1-6; tentatively, D is TRBD1 (5 bases). The CDR3 has 17 residues. The ends were cut back, 1 base at V and 0 bases at J, with 13 bases in the middle. Germline CDR1 DFQATT, CDR2 SNEGSKA (reference sequence). The CDR3 nucleotides read TGCAGTGCTAGAGTAGGCGGGGCGAGCTCCTATAATTCACCCCTCCACTTT. It yields the protein CSARVGGASSYNSPLHF.

In its sample, this clone was seen many times. The rearrangement uses TRBV30 and TRBJ2-5; no clear D gene. This CDR3 region has 13 residues. V shed 3 bases and J shed 1 base, with 9 bases lying between them. Germline V lookup: CDR1 GTSNPN, CDR2 SVGIG (reference sequence). For the CDR3, the DNA is TGTGCCTGGAGCACGAGTTTCCAAGAGACCCAGTACTTC. This gives the protein CAWSTSFQETQYF.

The chain has TRBV2 and TRBJ2-2; D may be TRBD2 (5 bases). The CDR3 runs to 15 residues. Per the germline V gene, CDR1 is SNHLY and CDR2 is FYNNEI. The germline V and J ends were trimmed by 4 bases and 4 bases, with 13 bases remaining between them. CDR3 protein: CASSGGSAVTGELFF. The CDR3 bases are TGTGCCAGCAGTGGCGGCTCAGCGGTCACCGGGGAGCTGTTTTTT.

The chain joins TRBV15 to TRBJ2-7, with D possibly called TRBD1 or TRBD2 (5 bases each). The CDR3 is 14 amino acids. V shed 3 bases and J shed 1 base, with 10 bases lying between them. Germline assignment: CDR1 LNHNV and CDR2 YYDKDF (reference sequence). This CDR3 is CATSRGDLSYEQYF. The CDR3 DNA is TGTGCCACCAGCAGGGGGGATCTATCCTACGAGCAGTACTTC.

In its sample, this clone was seen many times. This sequence joins TRBV2 and TRBJ2-7; D gene ambiguous. The CDR3 has 11 amino acids. The V and J ends lost 4 bases and 2 bases respectively, with 3 bases between them. Per germline, CDR1 SNHLY and CDR2 FYNNEI. CDR3 coding DNA: TGTGCCAGCAGTGGGCCCTACGAGCAGTACTTC. Residues: CASSGPYEQYF.

Many counts were recorded for this clone. The genes are TRBV28 and TRBJ2-7; 8 bases line up with TRBD1. This CDR3 is built from 14 residues. Germline V CDR1 and CDR2: MDHEN, SYDVKM. Trimming removed 6 bases from V and 4 bases from J; junction bases left unmatched: 8. The CDR3: CASRSGQGSYEQYF. The CDR3 DNA reads as TGTGCCAGCAGGAGTGGACAGGGTTCTTACGAGCAGTACTTC.

The rearrangement links TRBV28 to TRBJ1-4; D remains ambiguous. This CDR3 has 14 amino acids. Germline V gives CDR1 MDHEN, CDR2 SYDVKM. V shed 5 bases and J shed 5 bases, with 12 bases lying between them. In DNA form, the CDR3 reads TGTGCCAGCAGTCCGTTACCCCTAAATGAAAAACTGTTTTTT. It translates to CASSPLPLNEKLFF.

This clone occurred a few times. A read error may explain this, as a much larger clone is one base away. Different DNA sequences within this sample yield the same CDR3. The rearrangement joins TRBV28 to TRBJ2-3; no clear D. Germline V gene lookup returns CDR1 MDHEN and CDR2 SYDVKM. V lost 6 bases, J lost 6 bases, and 10 bases lay in between. The CDR3 has 12 amino acids. CDR3 DNA: TGTGCCAGCAGGGACCCCCTGGATACGCAGTATTTT. Residues: CASRDPLDTQYF.

This clone has at least ten counts. V gene TRBV30 combines with J gene TRBJ1-1; 7 nucleotides match TRBD1. The germline gives CDR1 GTSNPN, CDR2 SVGIG (reference sequence). The CDR3 runs to 14 residues. Unmatched junction bases numbered 8, after V lost 1 base and J lost 6 bases. Written as DNA, the CDR3 is TGTGCCTGGAGTGCGGAGACAGGGTCCCCTGAAGCTTTCTTT. The encoded protein is CAWSAETGSPEAFF.

The chain carries TRBV18 and TRBJ2-7, with D unresolved. Germline V gene sequence: CDR1 KGHSH, CDR2 LQKENI. V was cut by 2 bases and J by 5 bases, with 16 bases left in between. The length of the CDR3 is 15 residues. The CDR3 protein is CASSPKEWEGHEQYF. CDR3 nucleotide sequence: TGTGCCAGCTCACCAAAGGAGTGGGAAGGCCACGAGCAGTACTTC.

At least ten counts were recorded for this clone. Other DNA variants within this sample encode the same CDR3. V usage is TRBV20-1 and J usage is TRBJ1-1, with a possible D match to TRBD1 (6 bases). The CDR3 loop spans 14 amino acids. Germline V CDR1 and CDR2: DFQATT, SNEGSKA (reference sequence). V lost 8 bases and J 10 bases, leaving 26 bases between the germline ends. The chain's CDR3 is CSPGGGGPPAGAFF. The DNA for the CDR3 is TGCAGTCCCGGCGGGGGGGGGCCCCCTGCAGGAGCTTTCTTT.